This T cell receptor beta chain appears in the sequencing data of a study of T-cell memory formation after mild COVID-19. This CDR3 spans 14 amino acids. Trimming removed 5 bases at V and 2 bases at J, with 12 bases between. Per germline, CDR1 SGHVS and CDR2 FQNEAQ. TCRdb re-called the 5' RACE reads with MiXCR, one entry per CDR3 protein. The sample includes under 250,000 distinct CDR3 sequences, roughly a tenth seen only once; the top ten take around 2.9%. The V gene is TRBV7-8, the J gene TRBJ2-5, with D perhaps matching TRBD1 (6 bases). This sequence originates from a man aged 18-30 years who had mild COVID-19 (a few samples of this study predate the infection). Cell type and time point are not known. Sequencing was done on a sample of PBMCs or a T cell subset sorted from them (not recorded which). CDR3 sequence: CASSPHQGQETQYF. The CDR3 DNA is TGTGCCAGCAGCCCCCATCAGGGGCAAGAGACCCAGTACTTC. The whole variable domain, filled in from reference TRBV7-8 and TRBJ2-5, reads GAGVSQSPRYKVAKRGQDVALRCDPISGHVSLFWYQQALGQGPEFLTYFQNEAQLDKSGLPSDRFFAERPEGSVSTLKIQRTQQEDSAVYLCASSPHQGQETQYFGPGTRLLVL.